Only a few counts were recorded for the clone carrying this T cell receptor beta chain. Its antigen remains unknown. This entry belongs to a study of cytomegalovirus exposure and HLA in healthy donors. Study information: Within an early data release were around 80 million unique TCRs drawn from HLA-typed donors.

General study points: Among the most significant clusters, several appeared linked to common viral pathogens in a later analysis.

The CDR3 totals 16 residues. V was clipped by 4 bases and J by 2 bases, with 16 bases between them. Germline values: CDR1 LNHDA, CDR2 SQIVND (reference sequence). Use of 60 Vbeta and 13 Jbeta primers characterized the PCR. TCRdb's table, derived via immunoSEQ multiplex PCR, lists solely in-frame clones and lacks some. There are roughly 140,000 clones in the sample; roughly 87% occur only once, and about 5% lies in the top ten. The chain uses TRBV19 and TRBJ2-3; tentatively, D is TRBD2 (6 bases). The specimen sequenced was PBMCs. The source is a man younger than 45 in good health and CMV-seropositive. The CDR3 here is CASSTPTGGATDTQYF. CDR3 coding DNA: TGTGCCAGTAGTACCCCTACAGGAGGGGCCACAGATACGCAGTATTTT. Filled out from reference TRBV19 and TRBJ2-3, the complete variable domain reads DGGITQSPKYLFRKEGQNVTLSCEQNLNHDAMYWYRQDPGQGLRLIYYSQIVNDFQKGDIAEGYSVSREKKESFPLTVTSAQKNPTAFYLCASSTPTGGATDTQYFGPGTRLTVL.